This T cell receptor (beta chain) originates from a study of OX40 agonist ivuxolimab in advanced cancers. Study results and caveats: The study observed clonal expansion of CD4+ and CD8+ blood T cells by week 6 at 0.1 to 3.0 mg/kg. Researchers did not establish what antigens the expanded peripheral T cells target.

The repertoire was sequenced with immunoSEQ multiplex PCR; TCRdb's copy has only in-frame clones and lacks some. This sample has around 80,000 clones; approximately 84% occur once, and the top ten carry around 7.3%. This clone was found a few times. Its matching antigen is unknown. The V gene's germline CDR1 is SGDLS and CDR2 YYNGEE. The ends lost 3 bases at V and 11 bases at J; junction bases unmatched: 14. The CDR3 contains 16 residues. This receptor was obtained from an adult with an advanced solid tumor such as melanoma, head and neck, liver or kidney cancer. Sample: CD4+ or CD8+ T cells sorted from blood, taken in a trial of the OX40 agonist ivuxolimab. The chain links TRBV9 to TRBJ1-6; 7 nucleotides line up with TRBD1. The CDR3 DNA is TGTGCCAGCAGCGCGACAGGGACCCCAATGGAGACACCCCTCCACTTT. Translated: CASSATGTPMETPLHF.